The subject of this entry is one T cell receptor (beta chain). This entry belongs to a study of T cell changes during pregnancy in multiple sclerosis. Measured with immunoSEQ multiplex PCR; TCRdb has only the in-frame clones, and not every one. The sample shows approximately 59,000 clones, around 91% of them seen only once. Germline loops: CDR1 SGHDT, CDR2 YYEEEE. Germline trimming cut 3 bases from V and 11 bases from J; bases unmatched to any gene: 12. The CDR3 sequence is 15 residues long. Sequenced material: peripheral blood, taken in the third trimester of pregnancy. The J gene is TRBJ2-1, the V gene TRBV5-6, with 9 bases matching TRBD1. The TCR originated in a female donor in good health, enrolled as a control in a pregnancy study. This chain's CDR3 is CASSSGTGTLSKQFF. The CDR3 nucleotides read TGTGCCAGCAGCTCCGGGACAGGGACATTAAGCAAGCAGTTCTTC.